The 29 T cell receptor beta chains presented below share a single source sample, sequenced in a study of regulatory T cells in long-lasting Graves disease. Combining iRepertoire HTBI primers with Arm-PCR of CDR3 regions, the authors built TCR beta libraries. TCRdb re-called the multiplex PCR reads with MiXCR, one entry per CDR3 protein. This sample carries about 310,000 distinct CDR3 sequences, over 15% of them seen once, and the ten largest clones take roughly 35%. As for time point: newly diagnosed GD, antithyroid drugs for less than 3 months. PBMCs provided the RNA from which the TCR library was made. Sequencing was performed on peripheral blood mononuclear cells (PBMCs), taken at new diagnosis, from a patient treated with antithyroid drugs. These receptors were collected from a female donor with Graves disease.

There are many counts of this clonotype. This chain joins TRBV9 and TRBJ1-6; 12 bases are a match to TRBD1. The V gene's germline CDR1 is SGDLS and CDR2 YYNGEE. With V trimmed by 4 bases and J by 8 bases, 7 bases remained unmatched. The CDR3 totals 16 residues. The CDR3 region has the DNA TGTGCCAGCAGCTCCGGGACAGGGGGCGTGTATTCACCCCTCCACTTT. Protein: CASSSGTGGVYSPLHF. The whole variable domain, filled in from reference TRBV9 and TRBJ1-6, reads DSGVTQTPKHLITATGQRVTLRCSPRSGDLSVYWYQQSLDQGLQFLIQYYNGEERAKGNILERFSAQQFPDLHSELNLSSLELGDSALYFCASSSGTGGVYSPLHFGNGTRLTVT.

This clonotype was seen at least ten times. The rearrangement links TRBV7-8 to TRBJ2-7; 8 bases map to TRBD2. Trimming took 0 bases from V and 2 from J; bases not matched to a gene: 6. CDR1 and CDR2 (germline): SGHVS, FQNEAQ. The CDR3 is 16 amino acids. The CDR3 protein is CASSLAGAGEAYEQYF. CDR3 in DNA: TGTGCCAGCAGCTTAGCGGGAGCGGGAGAAGCCTACGAGCAGTACTTC.

This clonotype has ten or more counts. The chain combines TRBV28 with TRBJ1-2; the match to TRBD1 covers 12 bases. V was clipped by 8 bases and J by 14 bases; unmatched bases: 18. The length of the CDR3 is 15 residues. Germline CDR1 is MDHEN and CDR2 is SYDVKM. CDR3 protein: CASGIGTGGWVAHTF. The CDR3 nucleotides are TGTGCCAGCGGCATTGGGACAGGGGGCTGGGTTGCGCATACCTTC.

The sample holds many counts of this clonotype. The chain links TRBV6-2 or TRBV6-3 to TRBJ1-3; tentatively, D is TRBD1 (6 bases). The CDR3 covers 16 residues. The germline V gene encodes CDR1 MNHEY and CDR2 SVGEGT. V lost 4 bases and J lost 0, with 13 bases in between. CDR3 sequence reads: CASSFPLTGSGNTIYF. The CDR3 nucleotides read TGTGCCAGCAGTTTTCCCCTGACAGGCTCTGGAAACACCATATATTTT.

This clonotype was counted only a few times. This chain connects TRBV29-1 to TRBJ2-7; 7 positions agree with TRBD1. CDR1 SQVTM and CDR2 ANQGSEA come from the germline V gene. This CDR3 spans 13 amino acids. The V segment lost 6 bases and the J segment 2 bases; nucleotides outside the gene matches: 7. The CDR3 coding sequence is TGCAGCGTCCTGAGACAGGGCCCCTACGAGCAGTACTTC. This encodes CSVLRQGPYEQYF.

The gene calls are TRBV29-1 and TRBJ1-4; D possibly corresponds to TRBD1 (6 bases). CDR1 is SQVTM, CDR2 ANQGSEA, per germline. Between the trimmed V and J ends, which lost 8 bases and 5 bases, there was a span of 12 bases. The CDR3 length is 12 residues. CDR3 DNA: TGCAGCTTCAGGGGCCAGAATGAAAAACTGTTTTTT. Translation: CSFRGQNEKLFF.

In its sample, this clonotype was seen a few times. The junction and the germline gene differ at one end; a read error may be behind it. The chain links TRBV7-2 to TRBJ2-7, with TRBD1 matching 7 bases. The CDR3 totals 15 residues. In germline, CDR1 is SGHTA, CDR2 FQGNSA. The chain's CDR3 is CASSQTPGQIYEQYF. For the CDR3, the DNA is TGCGCCAGCAGCCAAACTCCGGGACAGATCTACGAGCAGTACTTC. Variable domain in full (rest from reference TRBV7-2 and TRBJ2-7): GAGVSQSPSNKVTEKGKDVELRCDPISGHTALYWYRQSLGQGLEFLIYFQGNSAPDKSGLPSDRFSAERTGGSVSTLTIQRTQQEDSAVYLCASSQTPGQIYEQYFGPGTRLTVT.

This clonotype was picked up many times. The chain is built from TRBV28 and TRBJ1-5, with TRBD1 as a possible D gene (5 bases). The CDR3 spans 18 residues. Germline CDR1 is MDHEN and CDR2 is SYDVKM. V was clipped by 5 bases and J by 4 bases, with 24 bases between them. CDR3 loop: CASSDPQVAGRVNQPQHF. The CDR3 DNA reads TGTGCCAGCAGTGACCCACAGGTGGCAGGGAGGGTAAATCAGCCCCAGCATTTT.

This sequence joins TRBV7-9 and TRBJ2-5; possibly TRBD1 for D (5 bases). CDR1 is SEHNR, CDR2 FQNEAQ, per germline (reference sequence). This CDR3 region has 14 residues. Trimming took off 3 bases at V and 4 bases at J, with 12 bases between the two ends. The CDR3 is CASSLGQAPETQYF. CDR3 in DNA: TGTGCCAGCAGCTTGGGGCAGGCCCCAGAGACCCAGTACTTC.

The chain is built from TRBV2 and TRBJ2-7; D possibly corresponds to TRBD1 (6 bases). V lost 6 bases and J lost 0, with 21 bases in between. CDR1 SNHLY and CDR2 FYNNEI come from the germline V gene. The CDR3 length is 17 residues. The CDR3 nucleotides read TGTGCCAGCAGCCCACGGGTCGGGACACCGAGCTCCTACGAGCAGTACTTC. Its protein is CASSPRVGTPSSYEQYF.

This clonotype appeared a few times. The V call is TRBV19, the J call TRBJ1-1; D remains unclear. V lost 3 bases and J lost 4, with 12 bases in between. There are 14 residues in the CDR3. Germline-derived CDR1 and CDR2 are LNHDA and SQIVND (reference sequence). CDR3 bases: TGTGCCAGTAGTATTGTCGTAGGGCGCACTGAAGCTTTCTTT. Protein sequence: CASSIVVGRTEAFF.

This clonotype was counted many times. The rearrangement links TRBV30 to TRBJ1-4, with D perhaps matching TRBD1 (5 bases). CDR3 length equals 13 residues. Trimming shortened V by 6 bases and J by 7 bases, and 15 bases separated the two germline ends. CDR1 and CDR2 (germline): GTSNPN, SVGIG (reference sequence). The CDR3, as DNA: TGTGCCTGCATCAGGGATCGTGGTGAAAAACTGTTTTTT. This encodes CACIRDRGEKLFF.

Ten or more counts support this clonotype. The chain recombines TRBV4-1 with TRBJ1-3; D not resolved. The CDR3 covers 15 residues. Germline V gene data show CDR1 as MGHRA and CDR2 as YSYEKL. Trimming removed 4 bases from V and 0 bases from J, with 10 bases in between. The CDR3 loop is CASSPRRISGNTIYF. CDR3 in DNA: TGCGCCAGCAGCCCAAGGAGGATCTCTGGAAACACCATATATTTT.

Ten or more counts support this clonotype. The chain recombines TRBV28 with TRBJ2-7; D possibly uses TRBD1 or TRBD2 (5 bases each). This CDR3 is 13 amino acids long. V lost 7 bases and J 4 bases, leaving 14 bases between the germline ends. The germline V gene encodes CDR1 MDHEN and CDR2 SYDVKM. CDR3 bases: TGTGCCAGCAAGGGAGCAGGGCTGTACGAGCAGTACTTC. Translated, it gives CASKGAGLYEQYF. Filled out from reference TRBV28 and TRBJ2-7, the complete variable domain reads DVKVTQSSRYLVKRTGEKVFLECVQDMDHENMFWYRQDPGLGLRLIYFSYDVKMKEKGDIPEGYSVSREKKERFSLILESASTNQTSMYLCASKGAGLYEQYFGPGTRLTVT.

The CDR3 DNA reads as TGTGCCACCAGCTTAACAGGGCCCGGAGAGCAGTACTTC. The encoded protein is CATSLTGPGEQYF. V and J are TRBV24-1 and TRBJ2-7; perhaps TRBD1 as D (6 bases). Trimming left V 7 bases short and J 7 bases short, with 16 bases between. The CDR3 totals 13 residues. Per the germline V gene, CDR1 is KGHDR and CDR2 is SFDVKD.

This clonotype has ten or more counts. The chain links TRBV11-2 to TRBJ2-1; 11 nucleotides line up with TRBD1. Germline V CDR1 and CDR2: SGHAT, FQNNGV. The CDR3 extends over 16 amino acids. With 4 bases clipped from V and 8 bases from J, the junction kept 10 bases outside the gene matches. In nucleotides, the CDR3 is TGTGCCAGCAGCTCTGGTCGGGACAGGGGGGTCTATGAGCAGTTCTTC. Encoded protein: CASSSGRDRGVYEQFF.

In this sample, this clonotype turned up many times. The chain has TRBV3-1 and TRBJ1-1; D gene ambiguous. CDR1 is LGHDT, CDR2 YNNKEL, per germline (reference sequence). This CDR3 spans 15 amino acids. V lost 0 bases and J lost 2, with 10 bases in between. The DNA for the CDR3 is TGTGCCAGCAGCCAAGATTGGGCAGCTAACACTGAAGCTTTCTTT. This gives the protein CASSQDWAANTEAFF.

This clonotype was recorded many times. V and J are TRBV27 and TRBJ1-1, with TRBD1 matching over 7 bases. Germline CDR1 reads MNHEY; CDR2 reads SMNVEV (reference sequence). This CDR3 contains 13 residues. The junction had 5 bases not matched to a gene; V was cut back by 5 bases and J by 5 bases. CDR3 sequence: CASSRQGVTEAFF. CDR3 nucleotide sequence: TGTGCCAGCAGTAGACAGGGTGTTACTGAAGCTTTCTTT.

This clonotype appeared a few times. The chain couples TRBV2 to TRBJ2-7; D perhaps matches TRBD2 (6 bases). In germline, CDR1 is SNHLY, CDR2 FYNNEI. Trimming took off 3 bases at V and 6 bases at J, with 12 bases between the two ends. The length of the CDR3 is 13 residues. As DNA, the CDR3 is TGTGCCAGCAGTGACGGGGGTGGGGGCGAGCAGTACTTC. Encoded protein: CASSDGGGGEQYF.

This chain connects TRBV11-2 to TRBJ2-5; 9 bases line up with TRBD2. CDR1 and CDR2 (germline): SGHAT, FQNNGV. V shed 5 bases, J shed 5 bases, and the junction held 12 bases outside the gene matches. The CDR3 consists of 16 residues. Here the CDR3 DNA reads TGTGCCAGCAGCCGGAGGGGACTAGCCCTGGGTGAGACCCAGTACTTC. Its protein product is CASSRRGLALGETQYF.

This clonotype was found many times. V gene TRBV10-3 combines with J gene TRBJ2-1, with 7 bases matching TRBD2. The germline V gene encodes CDR1 ENHRY and CDR2 SYGVKD. The CDR3 extends over 15 amino acids. Germline trimming cut 8 bases from V and 3 bases from J; bases unmatched to any gene: 10. CDR3 loop: CAIGKSGTLYNEQFF. The CDR3 DNA sequence: TGTGCCATCGGAAAAAGCGGGACCCTCTACAATGAGCAGTTCTTC.

This clonotype showed up many times. This sequence joins TRBV7-9 and TRBJ2-7, with 7 bases that match TRBD1. Germline CDR1 is SEHNR and CDR2 is FQNEAQ (reference sequence). This CDR3 has 14 residues. Losses at the gene ends were 5 bases for V and 9 bases for J; bases not matched to a gene: 13. CDR3 amino acids: CASSPRGQGNMQYF. CDR3 nucleotides: TGTGCCAGCAGCCCTAGGGGGCAGGGGAACATGCAGTACTTC.

This clonotype was seen many times. The rearrangement uses TRBV9 and TRBJ2-1; 8 bases line up with TRBD1. Germline V gives CDR1 SGDLS, CDR2 YYNGEE. The CDR3 runs 16 residues. J was trimmed by 0 bases and V by 5 bases; bases with no gene match: 7. The DNA of the CDR3 is TGTGCCAGCAGTCCGCCAACAGGGGGCTCCTACAATGAGCAGTTCTTC. Translated: CASSPPTGGSYNEQFF.

This clonotype has a count of ten or more. The CDR3 spells CASSGGRGSNQPQHF. The CDR3 nucleotides are TGTGCCAGCAGTGGTGGGCGGGGGAGCAATCAGCCCCAGCATTTT. The chain links TRBV2 to TRBJ1-5; TRBD1 might be the D (5 bases). This CDR3 has 15 amino acids. CDR1 is SNHLY and CDR2 is FYNNEI in the germline V gene. V was clipped by 4 bases and J by 1 base, with 11 bases between them. The entire variable domain, with the rest obtained from reference TRBV2 and TRBJ1-5, is as follows: EPEVTQTPSHQVTQMGQEVILRCVPISNHLYFYWYRQILGQKVEFLVSFYNNEISEKSEIFDDQFSVERPDGSNFTLKIRSTKLEDSAMYFCASSGGRGSNQPQHFGDGTRLSIL.

This clonotype has ten or more counts. J is TRBJ2-7 and V is TRBV30; D not certain. The V end lost 0 bases, the J end lost 0 bases, and 9 bases lay between the germline ends. The germline CDR1 and CDR2 sequences are GTSNPN and SVGIG (reference sequence). The CDR3 extends over 14 amino acids. The CDR3 loop is CAWSVRAVSYEQYF. CDR3 DNA sequence: TGTGCCTGGAGTGTACGGGCAGTCTCCTACGAGCAGTACTTC.

Many counts were recorded for this clonotype. The chain is built from TRBV12-3 or TRBV12-4 and TRBJ2-2, with 10 bases aligning to TRBD2. The CDR3 has 16 residues. V gave up 6 bases and J gave up 3 bases; unmatched junction bases: 7. The DNA for the CDR3 is TGTGCCAGCAGGGATGGACTAGCGGCCTACACCGGGGAGCTGTTTTTT. Its translation is CASRDGLAAYTGELFF.

The chain is built from TRBV19 and TRBJ2-1; 10 nucleotides agree with TRBD1. With V trimmed by 3 bases and J by 6 bases, 5 bases remained unmatched. This CDR3 has 15 residues. The germline gives CDR1 LNHDA, CDR2 SQIVND (reference sequence). CDR3 residues: CASSIDRGRFNEQFF. CDR3 DNA: TGTGCCAGTAGTATCGACAGGGGGCGTTTCAATGAGCAGTTCTTC. The full variable domain, with the rest looked up from reference TRBV19 and TRBJ2-1, is DGGITQSPKYLFRKEGQNVTLSCEQNLNHDAMYWYRQDPGQGLRLIYYSQIVNDFQKGDIAEGYSVSREKKESFPLTVTSAQKNPTAFYLCASSIDRGRFNEQFFGPGTRLTVL.

This clonotype came up many times. The J gene is TRBJ2-6, the V gene TRBV28; 9 bases align to TRBD1. Per germline, CDR1 MDHEN and CDR2 SYDVKM. With V trimmed by 6 bases and J by 3 bases, 3 bases remained unmatched. CDR3 length equals 15 residues. The CDR3 is CASSWGQGGANVLTF. CDR3 DNA: TGTGCCAGCAGCTGGGGACAGGGTGGGGCCAACGTCCTGACTTTC.

Comments on this clonotype: It may be a read error: a sequence one base away is much more abundant. CDR3 region: CDSSRAIEGVYTF. CDR3 in DNA: TGTGACAGCAGCAGGGCCATAGAGGGTGTCTACACCTTC. The rearrangement links TRBV5-6 to TRBJ1-2, with D tentatively TRBD1 (5 bases). This CDR3 is 13 amino acids long. CDR1 and CDR2 (germline): SGHDT, YYEEEE.